This T cell receptor beta chain was sequenced in a study of blood T cell repertoires in COVID-19. Looked up from germline, CDR1 is SGHVS and CDR2 is FQNEAQ. V lost 0 bases to trimming and J lost 0 bases, with 9 bases between them. CDR3 length equals 16 residues. The protocol was immunoSEQ multiplex PCR, while the TCRdb copy is restricted to in-frame clones and leaves out a portion. The sample contains more than 110,000 clones, over 80% of which appear only once. This chain joins TRBV7-8 and TRBJ1-5; the D gene is possibly TRBD1 (6 bases). The TCR originated in a woman of 80 years or more with acute or convalescent COVID-19. The specimen was peripheral blood. This CDR3 reads CASSLAGTFSNQPQHF. CDR3 coding DNA: TGTGCCAGCAGCTTAGCAGGGACATTTAGCAATCAGCCCCAGCATTTT.